This record looks at one T cell receptor (beta chain) sequence and its context. In germline, CDR1 is SGHTA, CDR2 FQGTGA. The ends were cut back, 0 bases at V and 2 bases at J, with 22 bases in the middle. The CDR3 length is 20 residues. Participants, about 18 to 100 years old, spanned under 30 US areas. Cohorts were based on clinical histories the participants reported. This record belongs to a study of blood T cell repertoires in COVID-19. Study summary: T cells, B-cell-depleted T cells, or PBMCs provided the cDNA or gDNA that served as material.

Here immunoSEQ multiplex PCR was the method, and the copy in TCRdb shows in-frame clones only, minus some. The sample records roughly 250,000 clones, around 85% being singletons. This sequence was found in a middle-aged woman with acute COVID-19. The J gene is TRBJ2-2, the V gene TRBV7-3, with D possibly being TRBD2 (5 bases). Sequenced input: PBMCs or T cells enriched from blood (not recorded which). CDR3 amino acids: CASSLTMARTGSKNTGELFF. The CDR3 DNA reads as TGTGCCAGCAGCTTAACGATGGCCCGGACTGGTTCCAAAAACACCGGGGAGCTGTTTTTT.